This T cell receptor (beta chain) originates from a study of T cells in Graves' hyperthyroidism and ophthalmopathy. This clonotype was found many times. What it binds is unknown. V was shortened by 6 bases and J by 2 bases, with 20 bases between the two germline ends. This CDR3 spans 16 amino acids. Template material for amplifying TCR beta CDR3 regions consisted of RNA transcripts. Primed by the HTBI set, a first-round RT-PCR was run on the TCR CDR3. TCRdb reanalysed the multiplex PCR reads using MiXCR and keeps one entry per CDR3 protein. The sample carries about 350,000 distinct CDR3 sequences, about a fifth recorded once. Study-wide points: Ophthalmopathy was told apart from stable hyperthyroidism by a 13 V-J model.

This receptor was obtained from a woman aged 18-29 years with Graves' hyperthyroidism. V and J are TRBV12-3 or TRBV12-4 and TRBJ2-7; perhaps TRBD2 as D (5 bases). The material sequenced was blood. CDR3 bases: TGTGCCAGCAGCTCAACCTGGGAGTCTGCCGCCTACGAGCAGTACTTC. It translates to CASSSTWESAAYEQYF.